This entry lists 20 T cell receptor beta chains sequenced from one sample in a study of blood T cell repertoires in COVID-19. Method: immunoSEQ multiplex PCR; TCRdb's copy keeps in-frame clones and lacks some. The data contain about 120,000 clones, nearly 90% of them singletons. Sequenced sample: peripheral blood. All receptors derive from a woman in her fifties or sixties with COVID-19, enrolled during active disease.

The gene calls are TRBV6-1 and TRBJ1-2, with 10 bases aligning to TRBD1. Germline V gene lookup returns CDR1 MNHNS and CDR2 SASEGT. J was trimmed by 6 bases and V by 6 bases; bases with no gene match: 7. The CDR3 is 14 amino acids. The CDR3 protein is CASSPGQGRHGYTF. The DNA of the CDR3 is TGTGCCAGCAGCCCGGGACAGGGGAGACATGGCTACACCTTC.

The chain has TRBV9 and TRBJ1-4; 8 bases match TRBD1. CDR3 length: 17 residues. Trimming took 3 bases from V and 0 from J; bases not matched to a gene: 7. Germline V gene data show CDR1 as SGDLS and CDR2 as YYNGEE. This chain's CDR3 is CASSEGQGSATNEKLFF. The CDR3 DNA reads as TGTGCCAGCAGCGAAGGACAGGGATCTGCAACTAATGAAAAACTGTTTTTT.

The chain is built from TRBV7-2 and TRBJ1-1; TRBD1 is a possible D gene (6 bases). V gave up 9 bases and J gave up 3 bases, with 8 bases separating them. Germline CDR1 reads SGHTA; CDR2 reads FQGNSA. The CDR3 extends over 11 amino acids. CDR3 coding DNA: TGTGCCAGGGCAGGGGACACTGAAGCTTTCTTT. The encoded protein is CARAGDTEAFF. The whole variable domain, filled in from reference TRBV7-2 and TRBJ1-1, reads GAGVSQSPSNKVTEKGKDVELRCDPISGHTALYWYRQSLGQGLEFLIYFQGNSAPDKSGLPSDRFSAERTGGSVSTLTIQRTQQEDSAVYLCARAGDTEAFFGQGTRLTVV.

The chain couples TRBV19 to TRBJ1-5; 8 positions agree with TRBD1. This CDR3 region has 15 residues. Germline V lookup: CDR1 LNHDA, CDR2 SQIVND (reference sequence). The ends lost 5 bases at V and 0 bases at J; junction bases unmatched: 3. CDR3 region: CASSSDRVSNQPQHF. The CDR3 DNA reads TGTGCCAGTAGTTCGGACAGGGTTAGCAATCAGCCCCAGCATTTT.

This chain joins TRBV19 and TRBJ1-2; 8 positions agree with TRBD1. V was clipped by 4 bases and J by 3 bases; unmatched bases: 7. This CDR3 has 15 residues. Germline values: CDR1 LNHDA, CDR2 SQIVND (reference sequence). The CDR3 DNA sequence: TGTGCCAGTAGTACCTTATACAGGGGGGACTATGGCTACACCTTC. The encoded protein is CASSTLYRGDYGYTF.

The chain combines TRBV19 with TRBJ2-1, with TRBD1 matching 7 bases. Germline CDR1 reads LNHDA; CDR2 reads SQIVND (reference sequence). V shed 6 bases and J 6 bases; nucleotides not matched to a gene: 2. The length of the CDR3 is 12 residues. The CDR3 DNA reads TGTGCCAGTAGAACAGGGGCCAATGAGCAGTTCTTC. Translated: CASRTGANEQFF.

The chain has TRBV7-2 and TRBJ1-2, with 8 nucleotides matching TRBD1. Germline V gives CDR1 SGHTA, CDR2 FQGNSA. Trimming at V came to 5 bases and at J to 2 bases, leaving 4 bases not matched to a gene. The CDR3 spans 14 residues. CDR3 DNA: TGTGCCAGCAGCACTTCAGGGGGCAACTATGGCTACACCTTC. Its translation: CASSTSGGNYGYTF. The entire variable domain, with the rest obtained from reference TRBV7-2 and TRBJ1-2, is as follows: GAGVSQSPSNKVTEKGKDVELRCDPISGHTALYWYRQSLGQGLEFLIYFQGNSAPDKSGLPSDRFSAERTGGSVSTLTIQRTQQEDSAVYLCASSTSGGNYGYTFGSGTRLTVV.

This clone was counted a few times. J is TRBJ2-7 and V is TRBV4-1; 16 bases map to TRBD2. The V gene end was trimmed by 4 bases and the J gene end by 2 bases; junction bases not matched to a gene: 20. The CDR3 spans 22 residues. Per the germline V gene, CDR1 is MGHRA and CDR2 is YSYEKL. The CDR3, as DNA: TGCGCCAGCAGCCCGATAAGCAGCGCGGGACTAGCGGGGGGGCTTACCCCCTACGAGCAGTACTTC. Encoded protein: CASSPISSAGLAGGLTPYEQYF.

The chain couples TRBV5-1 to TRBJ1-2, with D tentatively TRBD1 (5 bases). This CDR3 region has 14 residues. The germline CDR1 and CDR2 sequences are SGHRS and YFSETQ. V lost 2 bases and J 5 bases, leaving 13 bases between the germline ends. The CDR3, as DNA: TGCGCCAGCAGCTTTGTTCAGGGAGGGTATGGCTACACCTTC. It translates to CASSFVQGGYGYTF.

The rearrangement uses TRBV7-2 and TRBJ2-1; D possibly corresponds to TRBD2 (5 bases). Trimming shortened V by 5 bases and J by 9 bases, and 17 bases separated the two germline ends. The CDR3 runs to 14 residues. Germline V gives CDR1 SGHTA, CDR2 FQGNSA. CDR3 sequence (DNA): TGTGCCAGCAGCCCGAACCCGGGGTCCAGTGAGCAGTTCTTC. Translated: CASSPNPGSSEQFF.

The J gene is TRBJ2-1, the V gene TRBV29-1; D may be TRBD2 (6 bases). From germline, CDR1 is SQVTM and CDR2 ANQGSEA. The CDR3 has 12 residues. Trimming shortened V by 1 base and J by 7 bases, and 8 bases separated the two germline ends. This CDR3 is CSVEGLANEQFF. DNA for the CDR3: TGCAGCGTTGAAGGGCTAGCGAATGAGCAGTTCTTC.

Here the CDR3 DNA reads TGTGCCAGCAGCTCTCTAGCGGGGACTTACAATGAGCAGTTCTTC. Amino acids: CASSSLAGTYNEQFF. This chain links TRBV5-6 with TRBJ2-1; 9 nucleotides match TRBD2. The CDR3 is 15 residues long. In germline, CDR1 is SGHDT, CDR2 YYEEEE. V was clipped by 3 bases and J by 4 bases; unmatched bases: 5.

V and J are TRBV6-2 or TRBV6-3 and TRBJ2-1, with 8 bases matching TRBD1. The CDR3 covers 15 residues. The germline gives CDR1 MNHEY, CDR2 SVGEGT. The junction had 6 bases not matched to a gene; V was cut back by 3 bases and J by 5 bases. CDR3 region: CASSYYRGSDNEQFF. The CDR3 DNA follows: TGTGCCAGCAGTTATTACAGGGGGAGCGACAATGAGCAGTTCTTC.

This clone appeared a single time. This CDR3 reads CASRGTSGVPEAFF. CDR3 DNA sequence: TGTGCCAGCAGGGGGACGTCGGGGGTTCCTGAAGCTTTCTTT. This chain connects TRBV6-5 to TRBJ1-1; weak D call: TRBD1 (5 bases). Germline assignment: CDR1 MNHEY and CDR2 SVGAGI. Trimming left V 6 bases short and J 6 bases short, with 17 bases between. There are 14 residues in the CDR3.

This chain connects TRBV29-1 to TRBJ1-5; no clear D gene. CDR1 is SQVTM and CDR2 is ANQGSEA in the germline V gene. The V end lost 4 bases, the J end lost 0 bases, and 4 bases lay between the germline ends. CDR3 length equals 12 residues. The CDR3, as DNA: TGCAGCGTTGCCAGTAGCAATCAGCCCCAGCATTTT. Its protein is CSVASSNQPQHF.

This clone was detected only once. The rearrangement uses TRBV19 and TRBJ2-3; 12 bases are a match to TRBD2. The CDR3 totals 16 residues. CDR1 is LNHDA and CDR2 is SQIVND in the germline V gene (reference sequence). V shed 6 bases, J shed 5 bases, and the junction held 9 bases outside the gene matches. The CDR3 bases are TGTGCCAGTAGCCCTCCCGGACTAGCGGGGCGAGATACGCAGTATTTT. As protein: CASSPPGLAGRDTQYF.

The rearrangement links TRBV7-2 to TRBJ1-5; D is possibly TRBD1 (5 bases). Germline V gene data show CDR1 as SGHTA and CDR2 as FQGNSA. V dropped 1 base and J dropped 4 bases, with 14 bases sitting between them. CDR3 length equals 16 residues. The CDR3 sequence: CASSLDSVGGNQPQHF. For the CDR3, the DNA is TGTGCCAGCAGCTTAGATAGTGTGGGGGGGAATCAGCCCCAGCATTTT.

The CDR3 bases are TGTGCCAGCAGTGCGAGTAGGAGACCTAACTATGGCTACACCTTC. It translates to CASSASRRPNYGYTF. This rearrangement joins TRBV2 to TRBJ1-2; D not resolved. V was cut by 4 bases and J by 0 bases, with 12 bases left in between. The germline gives CDR1 SNHLY, CDR2 FYNNEI. This CDR3 is 15 amino acids long.

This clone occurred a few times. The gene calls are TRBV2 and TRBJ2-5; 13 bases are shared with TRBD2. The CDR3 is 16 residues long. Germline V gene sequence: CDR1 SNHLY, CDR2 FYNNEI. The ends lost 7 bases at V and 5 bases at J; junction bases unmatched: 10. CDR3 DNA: TGTGCCAGCACAATTGGACTAGCGGGGGATCGGGAGACCCAGTACTTC. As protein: CASTIGLAGDRETQYF.

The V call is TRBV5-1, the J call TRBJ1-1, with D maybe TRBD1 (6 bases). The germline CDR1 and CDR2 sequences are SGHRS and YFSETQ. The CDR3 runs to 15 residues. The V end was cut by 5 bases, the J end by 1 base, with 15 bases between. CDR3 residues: CASRWATGTNTEAFF. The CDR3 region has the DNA TGCGCCAGCAGGTGGGCTACAGGGACGAACACTGAAGCTTTCTTT.